This T cell receptor (beta chain) was captured in a study of T-cell memory formation after mild COVID-19. Regarding the study as a whole: Later expanders leaned CD4+, whereas clones that contracted between day 15 and 85 were balanced CD4/CD8.

From the 5' RACE reads, TCRdb called clonotypes with MiXCR, one entry per CDR3 protein. Among around 200,000 distinct CDR3 sequences, under 30% were seen once, and the ten largest hold about an eighth. This clonotype was picked up a small number of times. The antigen remains undetermined. Germline V gene data show CDR1 as MGHRA and CDR2 as YSYEKL. The CDR3 runs 15 residues. The V gene lost 4 bases and the J gene lost 2 bases, with 14 bases spanning the gap. What was sequenced was PBMCs or a T cell subset sorted from them (not recorded which). V is TRBV4-1 and J is TRBJ2-5; TRBD1 is a possible D gene (6 bases). The TCR originated in an adult woman who had mild COVID-19 (a few samples of this study predate the infection). Cell type and time point are not known. Here the CDR3 reads CASSRYTGSQETQYF. The CDR3 nucleotides read TGCGCCAGCAGCCGGTATACAGGGTCTCAAGAGACCCAGTACTTC.